This T cell receptor beta chain was captured in a study of T cell repertoires in cytomegalovirus infection. Study-wide context: Public TCR beta signatures were indicative of both CMV infection and a matching HLA type.

The ends lost 3 bases at V and 8 bases at J; junction bases unmatched: 6. This CDR3 is 15 amino acids long. In germline, CDR1 is LGHNA, CDR2 YSLEER. TCRdb re-analysed the reads in MiXCR, keeping a single row per CDR3 protein. This sample has about 530,000 distinct CDR3 sequences; approximately 26% occur once, and the top ten carry around 13%. In the case of this clonotype: Its antigen is not identified.

Study-wide findings and caveats: Cumulative frequency of public TCR beta families picked out carriers of CMV plus the relevant HLA. The ex vivo response was dominated by HLA-C-restricted CMV-specific TCR beta clonotypes.

V gene TRBV4-3 combines with J gene TRBJ2-1; 11 positions agree with TRBD2. The TCR originated in a human donor in good health (CMV status not recorded). Some clones in this sample may be carry-over from other donors' samples. Specimen: PBMCs. This chain's CDR3 is CASSHTSGSFDEQFF. The CDR3 region has the DNA TGCGCCAGCAGCCACACTAGCGGGAGTTTCGATGAGCAGTTCTTC.